This TCR beta chain comes out of a study of blood T cell repertoires in COVID-19. Germline CDR1 is SGDLS and CDR2 is YYNGEE. The CDR3 length is 15 residues. V was trimmed by 0 bases and J by 6 bases, leaving 15 bases between them. TCRdb keeps only in-frame clones here, not all; method: immunoSEQ multiplex PCR. There are roughly 200,000 clones in the sample; approximately 85% occur only once, and less than 9% lies in the top ten. Sequenced sample: peripheral blood. This rearrangement joins TRBV9 to TRBJ1-1; D remains ambiguous. This clonotype was obtained from a woman aged 60-75 years with acute or convalescent COVID-19. CDR3 DNA: TGTGCCAGCAGCGTAGCCCCGGTAGGGAGGGCTGAAGCTTTCTTT. Amino acid sequence: CASSVAPVGRAEAFF.